Following are 20 T cell receptor beta chains from one sample sequenced in a study of blood T cell repertoires in COVID-19. TCRdb keeps only in-frame clones here, not all; method: immunoSEQ multiplex PCR. The data hold more than 100,000 clones, with almost 85% observed a single time. Sequenced material: peripheral blood. These receptor sequences come from a man between 60 and 75 years old with acute or convalescent COVID-19.

The V gene is TRBV6-5, the J gene TRBJ2-1; 8 bases are shared with TRBD2. The CDR3 covers 16 residues. Germline CDR1 MNHEY, CDR2 SVGAGI. J lost 6 bases, V lost 0 bases, and 7 bases had no gene match. The DNA for the CDR3 is TGTGCCAGCAGTTACTCGACGGGAGGGATGTCCAATGAGCAGTTCTTC. Protein: CASSYSTGGMSNEQFF.

V gene TRBV19 combines with J gene TRBJ2-3; TRBD2 agrees at 7 bases. The CDR3 length is 14 residues. The germline V gene encodes CDR1 LNHDA and CDR2 SQIVND (reference sequence). The junction had 6 bases not matched to a gene; V was cut back by 3 bases and J by 6 bases. This chain's CDR3 is CASSIRLASDTQYF. In DNA form, the CDR3 reads TGTGCCAGTAGTATCAGACTAGCATCGGATACGCAGTATTTT.

This chain links TRBV12-3 or TRBV12-4 with TRBJ1-1; unclear D gene. This CDR3 has 13 amino acids. V dropped 3 bases and J dropped 3 bases, with 8 bases sitting between them. The CDR3 region is CASSFESDTEAFF. The CDR3, as DNA: TGTGCCAGCAGTTTTGAGAGTGACACTGAAGCTTTCTTT.

The rearrangement links TRBV27 to TRBJ2-1, with a weak D call TRBD2 (5 bases). V dropped 3 bases and J dropped 5 bases, with 11 bases sitting between them. The V gene's germline CDR1 is MNHEY and CDR2 SMNVEV (reference sequence). The CDR3 covers 14 residues. Written as DNA, the CDR3 is TGTGCCAGCAGTTTGGTCCCAGCGGACAATGAGCAGTTCTTC. It codes for CASSLVPADNEQFF.

DNA of the CDR3: TGTGCCAGCAGTTACCCCGGGGTAGGGGAGACCCAGTACTTC. Its translation is CASSYPGVGETQYF. This sequence joins TRBV6-5 and TRBJ2-5; possibly TRBD2 for D (5 bases). Germline lookup yields CDR1 MNHEY and CDR2 SVGAGI. Trimming pared 2 bases from V and 5 bases from J, leaving 12 bases between. The CDR3 is 14 residues long.

The V and J genes are TRBV2 and TRBJ2-3, with 8 bases aligning to TRBD1. The CDR3 runs to 14 residues. Germline V gene data show CDR1 as SNHLY and CDR2 as FYNNEI. J gave up 3 bases and V 6 bases, and 5 bases lay outside the gene matches. CDR3 in DNA: TGTGCCAGCAGGAAGACAGGGGTGACAGATACGCAGTATTTT. Residues: CASRKTGVTDTQYF.

This clone was seen a few times. The V call is TRBV19, the J call TRBJ1-5; TRBD1 matches at 9 bases. With V trimmed by 6 bases and J by 1 base, 7 bases remained unmatched. Germline lookup yields CDR1 LNHDA and CDR2 SQIVND (reference sequence). There are 16 residues in the CDR3. CDR3 protein: CASRTRGQGSNQPQHF. The CDR3 region has the DNA TGTGCCAGTAGGACTCGCGGACAGGGGAGCAATCAGCCCCAGCATTTT.

CDR3 sequence reads: CASSLAAGITGNTIYF. The CDR3 coding sequence is TGCGCCAGCAGCCTGGCCGCGGGCATTACTGGAAACACCATATATTTT. The rearrangement links TRBV5-1 to TRBJ1-3; D unclear. The length of the CDR3 is 16 residues. Per germline, CDR1 SGHRS and CDR2 YFSETQ. Trimming left V 4 bases short and J 2 bases short, with 16 bases between.

The chain couples TRBV7-2 to TRBJ2-1; 8 bases align to TRBD1. The CDR3 contains 15 residues. The ends lost 4 bases at V and 0 bases at J; junction bases unmatched: 2. Germline CDR1 reads SGHTA; CDR2 reads FQGNSA. The CDR3 DNA follows: TGTGCCAGCAGCTCCGACAGGGGCTCCTACAATGAGCAGTTCTTC. Its protein product is CASSSDRGSYNEQFF.

CDR3 in amino acids: CASSLGLVQETQYF. The CDR3 nucleotides read TGTGCCAGCAGCTTGGGGTTAGTTCAAGAGACCCAGTACTTC. This sequence joins TRBV5-4 and TRBJ2-5; unclear D gene. V was shortened by 0 bases and J by 2 bases, with 8 bases between the two germline ends. The CDR3 extends over 14 amino acids. Germline V lookup: CDR1 SGHNT, CDR2 YYREEE (reference sequence).

The V and J genes are TRBV10-2 and TRBJ2-7; 12 bases are a match to TRBD2. CDR1 and CDR2 (germline): WSHSY, SAAADI. The ends lost 3 bases at V and 0 bases at J; junction bases unmatched: 9. This CDR3 is 18 amino acids long. CDR3 sequence reads: CASSDGLAGWDSSYEQYF. CDR3 nucleotides: TGCGCCAGCAGTGACGGACTAGCGGGATGGGATAGCTCCTACGAGCAGTACTTC.

The J gene is TRBJ1-2, the V gene TRBV7-6, with 9 nucleotides matching TRBD1. V lost 5 bases to trimming and J lost 2 bases; unmatched junction nucleotides: 9. Per germline, CDR1 SGHVS and CDR2 FNYEAQ. CDR3 size: 16 residues. The CDR3 sequence: CASSQVPGQGNYGYTF. Written as DNA, the CDR3 is TGTGCCAGCAGCCAGGTCCCGGGACAGGGAAACTATGGCTACACCTTC.

The rearrangement links TRBV5-1 to TRBJ1-1, with a tentative D call TRBD1 (6 bases). Per the germline V gene, CDR1 is SGHRS and CDR2 is YFSETQ. CDR3 length: 13 residues. Trimming took off 4 bases at V and 6 bases at J, with 13 bases between the two ends. CDR3 sequence reads: CASSQGHGAEAFF. DNA for the CDR3: TGCGCCAGCAGCCAGGGACATGGGGCTGAAGCTTTCTTT.

The chain recombines TRBV5-6 with TRBJ2-1; 12 bases are shared with TRBD2. V gave up 0 bases and J gave up 5 bases; unmatched junction bases: 3. The CDR3 is made up of 16 amino acids. CDR1 SGHDT and CDR2 YYEEEE come from the germline V gene. The CDR3 spells CASSLGLAGVNNEQFF. The CDR3 coding sequence is TGTGCCAGCAGCTTGGGACTAGCGGGAGTGAACAATGAGCAGTTCTTC.

V is TRBV5-1 and J is TRBJ1-6; TRBD1 is a possible D gene (5 bases). The V gene lost 0 bases and the J gene lost 8 bases, with 9 bases spanning the gap. The CDR3 consists of 14 residues. CDR1 SGHRS and CDR2 YFSETQ come from the germline V gene. For the CDR3, the DNA is TGCGCCAGCAGCTTGGGGCAGGGCGATTCACCCCTCCACTTT. Protein sequence: CASSLGQGDSPLHF.

The V and J genes are TRBV10-2 and TRBJ2-1; TRBD2 might be the D (5 bases). V was clipped by 4 bases and J by 8 bases, with 9 bases between them. Germline CDR1 reads WSHSY; CDR2 reads SAAADI. The CDR3 is 12 amino acids. CDR3 sequence (DNA): TGCGCCAGCAGTGGAGGGCCGCATGAGCAGTTCTTC. Its translation: CASSGGPHEQFF.

This chain joins TRBV30 and TRBJ2-2; the match to TRBD1 covers 7 bases. The CDR3 is 14 amino acids. The ends lost 7 bases at V and 2 bases at J; junction bases unmatched: 7. Germline CDR1 reads GTSNPN; CDR2 reads SVGIG (reference sequence). CDR3 coding DNA: TGTGCCTACAATCGGGACAGTAACACCGGGGAGCTGTTTTTT. This encodes CAYNRDSNTGELFF.

This clone was recorded a few times. The chain links TRBV27 to TRBJ1-5, with 7 bases lining up with TRBD1. This CDR3 spans 14 amino acids. The germline gives CDR1 MNHEY, CDR2 SMNVEV (reference sequence). With 2 bases clipped from V and 6 bases from J, the junction kept 4 bases outside the gene matches. CDR3 sequence (DNA): TGTGCCAGCAGTTTAACAGGGGCGGTTCAGCCCCAGCATTTT. It codes for CASSLTGAVQPQHF.

This chain connects TRBV5-1 to TRBJ2-7; TRBD1 is a possible D gene (5 bases). CDR1 and CDR2 (germline): SGHRS, YFSETQ. V dropped 0 bases and J dropped 4 bases, with 17 bases sitting between them. CDR3 size: 16 residues. The CDR3 DNA reads TGCGCCAGCAGCTTGGCCGGGCAGGGCCCCGCGTACGAGCAGTACTTC. Translating gives CASSLAGQGPAYEQYF. Full variable domain (rest looked up from reference TRBV5-1 and TRBJ2-7): KAGVTQTPRYLIKTRGQQVTLSCSPISGHRSVSWYQQTPGQGLQFLFEYFSETQRNKGNFPGRFSGRQFSNSRSEMNVSTLELGDSALYLCASSLAGQGPAYEQYFGPGTRLTVT.

With respect to this clone: One end of the junction is discordant with germline, which a read error may explain. The rearrangement joins TRBV6-2 or TRBV6-3 to TRBJ2-7; maybe TRBD2 (6 bases). The CDR3 length is 14 residues. Germline V gene lookup returns CDR1 MNHEY and CDR2 SVGEGT. CDR3 region: CASSHSGTAYEQYF. For the CDR3, the DNA is TGTGCCAGCAGTCACTCCGGGACTGCCTACGAGCAGTACTTC.